What follows is one T cell receptor beta chain and its context. Sequencing used immunoSEQ multiplex PCR; TCRdb keeps in-frame clones, though not all of them. The profile shows under 250,000 clones, around nine tenths of them singletons. This sample was included in a study of blood T cell repertoires in COVID-19. The CDR3 consists of 15 residues. V lost 1 base and J 1 base, leaving 11 bases between the germline ends. Germline V lookup: CDR1 LGHNA, CDR2 YNFKEQ. The TCR sequence derives from a young man who had recovered from COVID-19. The rearrangement joins TRBV4-2 to TRBJ2-7; no clear D gene. Material for sequencing was PBMCs or T cells enriched from blood (not recorded which). CDR3 in DNA: TGTGCCAGCAGCCAAGTTGTGAGTTTATCCTACGAGCAGTACTTC. Protein sequence: CASSQVVSLSYEQYF.